The subject of this entry is one TCR beta chain. No antigen is known for it. TCRdb passed the 5' RACE reads through MiXCR, listing each CDR3 protein once. The top ten clones hold around 12% of a sample with roughly 580,000 distinct CDR3 sequences, under 20% of them seen once. V lost 5 bases and J 1 base, leaving 9 bases between the germline ends. The germline V gene has CDR1 SNHLY and CDR2 FYNNEI. The CDR3 has 14 amino acids. The entry originates in a study of T-cell memory formation after mild COVID-19. Study-wide results and limits: Day 15 to 85 contracting clones showed balanced CD4/CD8; later expanders leaned CD4+. CD4+ contracting clones were found mainly in CM and EM, and CD8+ ones in EMRA. Memory from before infection featured some responding clones, which suggests cross-reactive memory joined.

This chain uses TRBV2 with TRBJ1-5; TRBD1 might be the D (5 bases). Sequencing input: PBMCs or a T cell subset sorted from them (not recorded which). This TCR was sampled from an adult woman who had mild COVID-19 (a few samples of this study predate the infection). Cell type and time point are not known. This CDR3 reads CASSQEGSNQPQHF. The CDR3 DNA sequence: TGTGCCAGCAGTCAGGAGGGGAGCAATCAGCCCCAGCATTTT.